The clone carrying this T cell receptor (beta chain) turned up a few times. The antigen is undetermined. CDR3 length equals 21 residues. The V segment lost 3 bases and the J segment 5 bases; nucleotides outside the gene matches: 22. Germline V gene sequence: CDR1 MGHRA, CDR2 YSYEKL. This record belongs to a study of cytomegalovirus exposure and HLA in healthy donors. Points from the study as a whole: Rarity held for most TCR sequences, but there were some public TCRs that occurred in many donors.

Vbeta (60) and Jbeta (13) primers were used in the PCR. Libraries were prepared by immunoSEQ multiplex PCR; TCRdb keeps only in-frame clonotypes and omits some of them. This table has some 89,000 clones, approximately 81% appearing once. This clonotype was obtained from a woman in her thirties or forties in good health and CMV-seropositive. The chain combines TRBV4-1 with TRBJ1-3; TRBD1 matches 10 bases. The sequencing sample was made of PBMCs. The CDR3 DNA reads TGCGCCAGCAGCCAGCCTCCGGGACAGGGGCCACTCGGGGCTTCAAGAAACACCATATATTTT. Its protein product is CASSQPPGQGPLGASRNTIYF.